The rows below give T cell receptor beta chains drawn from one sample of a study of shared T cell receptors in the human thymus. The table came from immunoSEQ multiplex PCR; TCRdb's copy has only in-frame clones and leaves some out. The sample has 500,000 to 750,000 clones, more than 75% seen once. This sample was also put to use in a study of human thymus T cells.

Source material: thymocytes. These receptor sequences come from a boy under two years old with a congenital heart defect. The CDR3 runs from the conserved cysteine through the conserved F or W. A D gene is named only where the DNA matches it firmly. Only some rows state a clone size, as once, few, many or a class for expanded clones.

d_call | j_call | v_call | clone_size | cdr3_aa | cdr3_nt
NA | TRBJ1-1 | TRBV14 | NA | CASSQGAGTEAFF | TGTGCCAGCAGCCAAGGGGCCGGAACTGAAGCTTTCTTT
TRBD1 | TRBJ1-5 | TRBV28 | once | CASSSNYPGQGQPQHF | TGTGCCAGCAGTTCCAACTACCCGGGACAGGGACAGCCCCAGCATTTT
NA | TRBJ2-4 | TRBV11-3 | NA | CASSLQGGQTKYF | TGTGCCAGCAGCTTGCAGGGGGGACAGACCAAGTACTTC
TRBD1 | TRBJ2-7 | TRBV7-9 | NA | CASSLAEAGGWYEQYF | TGTGCCAGCAGCTTAGCGGAGGCAGGGGGCTGGTACGAGCAGTACTTC
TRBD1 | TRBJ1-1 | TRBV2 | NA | CASRGRGLNTEAFF | TGTGCCAGCAGGGGCAGGGGGCTGAACACTGAAGCTTTCTTT
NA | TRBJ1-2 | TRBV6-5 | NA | CASSAPAGGYYGYTF | TGTGCCAGCAGTGCCCCAGCGGGGGGGTATTATGGCTACACCTTC
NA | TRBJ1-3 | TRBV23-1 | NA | CASSQSAPITDGGPGNTIYF | TGCGCCAGCAGTCAATCCGCCCCAATCACAGACGGGGGGCCTGGAAACACCATATATTTT
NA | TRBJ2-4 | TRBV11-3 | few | CASSLGGTKNIQYF | TGTGCCAGCAGCTTAGGGGGCACCAAAAACATTCAGTACTTC
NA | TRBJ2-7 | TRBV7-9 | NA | CASSLWGEGRGLSSYEQYF | TGTGCCAGCAGCTTGTGGGGAGAAGGGCGAGGCTTAAGCTCCTACGAGCAGTACTTC
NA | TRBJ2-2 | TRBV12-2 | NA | CASRLGWSSVCGELFF | TGTGCAAGTCGCTTAGGATGGTCTAGCGTTTGCGGGGAGCTGTTTTTT
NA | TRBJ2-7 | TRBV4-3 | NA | CASSQGVLARTYEQYF | TGCGCCAGCAGCCAAGGAGTACTAGCTCGAACCTACGAGCAGTACTTC
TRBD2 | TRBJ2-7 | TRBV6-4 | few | CASRELAGLEQYF | TGTGCCAGCAGGGAACTAGCGGGACTTGAGCAGTACTTC
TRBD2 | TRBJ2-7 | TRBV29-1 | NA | CSVGLAGPYEQYF | TGCAGCGTTGGGCTAGCGGGACCCTACGAGCAGTACTTC
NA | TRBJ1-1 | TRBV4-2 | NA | CASSQDSLELNTEAFF | TGTGCCAGCAGCCAAGATTCGTTGGAGTTGAACACTGAAGCTTTCTTT
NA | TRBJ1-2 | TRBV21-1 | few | CASSKDTQAGNYGYTF | TGTGCCAGCAGCAAAGATACGCAGGCGGGCAACTATGGCTACACCTTC
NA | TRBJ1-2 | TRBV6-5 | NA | CASSYGPNYGYTF | TGTGCCAGCAGTTACGGGCCCAACTATGGCTACACCTTC
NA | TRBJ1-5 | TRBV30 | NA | CAWSPPVEETQHF | TGTGCCTGGAGTCCCCCGGTAGAAGAGACCCAGCATTTT
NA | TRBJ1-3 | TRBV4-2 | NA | CASSQPTTGTGNTIYF | TGTGCCAGCAGCCAACCTACCACAGGGACTGGAAACACCATATATTTT
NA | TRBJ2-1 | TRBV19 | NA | CASNKASEQFF | TGTGCCAGTAATAAAGCATCTGAGCAGTTCTTC
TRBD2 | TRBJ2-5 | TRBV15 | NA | CATSPDPAGGPQETQYF | TGTGCCACCAGCCCAGACCCAGCGGGAGGGCCCCAGGAGACCCAGTACTTC
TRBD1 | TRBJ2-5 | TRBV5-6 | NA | CASRAGTGEERETQYF | TGTGCCAGCAGGGCCGGGACAGGGGAAGAACGGGAGACCCAGTACTTC
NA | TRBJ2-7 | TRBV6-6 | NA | CASSYGDRIRTYEQYF | TGTGCCAGCAGTTACGGTGACAGAATTCGAACCTACGAGCAGTACTTC
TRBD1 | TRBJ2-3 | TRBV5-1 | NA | CASSHLPGQGPASTDTQYF | TGCGCCAGCAGCCACCTTCCGGGACAGGGGCCAGCTAGCACAGATACGCAGTATTTT
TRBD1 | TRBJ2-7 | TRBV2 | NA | CASRRETGVGRHEQYF | TGTGCCAGCAGGAGGGAGACAGGGGTTGGGAGGCACGAGCAGTACTTC
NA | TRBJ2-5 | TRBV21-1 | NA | CASSTPNRTSGGETQYF | TGTGCCAGCAGCACACCAAACCGGACTAGCGGGGGCGAGACCCAGTACTTC
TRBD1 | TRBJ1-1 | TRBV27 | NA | CASSLTGTGDGDTEAFF | TGTGCCAGCAGTTTGACCGGGACAGGGGATGGGGACACTGAAGCTTTCTTT
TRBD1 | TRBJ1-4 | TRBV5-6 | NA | CASSLTGQGGNEKLFF | TGTGCCAGCAGCCTAACAGGACAGGGGGGGAATGAAAAACTGTTTTTT
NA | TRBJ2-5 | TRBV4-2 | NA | CASSQRGREYQETQYF | TGTGCCAGCAGCCAAAGGGGACGGGAGTACCAAGAGACCCAGTACTTC
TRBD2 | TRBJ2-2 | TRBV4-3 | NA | CASSQEFWGTSGGNTGELFF | TGCGCCAGCAGCCAAGAGTTTTGGGGTACTAGCGGAGGTAACACCGGGGAGCTGTTTTTT
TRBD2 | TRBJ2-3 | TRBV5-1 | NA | CASSLVGSGEDTQYF | TGCGCCAGCAGCTTGGTAGGTAGCGGGGAGGATACGCAGTATTTT
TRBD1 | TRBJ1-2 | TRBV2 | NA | CASSEAKDRGILGGYTF | TGTGCCAGCAGTGAAGCCAAGGACAGGGGGATCTTGGGGGGCTACACCTTC
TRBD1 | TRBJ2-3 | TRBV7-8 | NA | CASSSRQGASTDTQYF | TGTGCCAGCAGCTCTAGACAGGGGGCCTCCACAGATACGCAGTATTTT
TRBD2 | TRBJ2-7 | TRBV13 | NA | CASSPAYYGRERPYEQYF | TGTGCCAGCAGCCCTGCGTACTACGGGCGGGAGCGCCCCTACGAGCAGTACTTC
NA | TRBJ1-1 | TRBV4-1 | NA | CASSHWAMGRNTEAFF | TGCGCCAGCAGCCACTGGGCTATGGGGAGGAACACTGAAGCTTTCTTT